These T cell receptor beta chains were read from a single sample in a study of blood T cell repertoires in COVID-19. The table came from immunoSEQ multiplex PCR; TCRdb's copy has only in-frame clones and leaves some out. Of about 160,000 clones in the sample, approximately 80% are singletons; the top ten hold 4.5% to 7.5%. The sample consisted of PBMCs or T cells enriched from blood (not recorded which). The receptors here all came from a man aged 35-49 years who had recovered from COVID-19. CDR3s include the opening cysteine and the closing phenylalanine or tryptophan. D genes are given only for firm matches. Clone size appears in some rows only: once, few, many, or a class for an expanded clone.

size: NA
J: TRBJ1-1
V: TRBV4-1
D: NA
DNA: TGCGCCAGCAGCCAAGATCGGGGAAGGGCTGAAGCTTTCTTT
CDR3: CASSQDRGRAEAFF

size: many
J: TRBJ1-5
V: TRBV2
D: TRBD1
DNA: TGTGCCAGCAGCATTCGGACAGGGGGCTGGAATCAGCCCCAGCATTTT
CDR3: CASSIRTGGWNQPQHF

size: NA
J: TRBJ2-1
V: TRBV11-2
D: NA
DNA: TGTGCCAGCAGCTTAGGGAGAGGTAGGGGTTATGAGCAGTTCTTC
CDR3: CASSLGRGRGYEQFF

size: NA
J: TRBJ1-5
V: TRBV7-9
D: NA
DNA: TGTGCCAGCAGCTTTGGGGGGGACAATCAGCCCCAGCATTTT
CDR3: CASSFGGDNQPQHF

size: NA
J: TRBJ2-5
V: TRBV4-1
D: NA
DNA: TGCGCCAGCAGCCAAGGTCGGGCAGGGATTGAGACCCAGTACTTC
CDR3: CASSQGRAGIETQYF

size: NA
J: TRBJ1-2
V: TRBV29-1
D: NA
DNA: TGCAGCGTTGAAAGGGCCGGGGAGTATGGCTACACCTTC
CDR3: CSVERAGEYGYTF

size: NA
J: TRBJ2-6
V: TRBV18
D: NA
DNA: TGTGCCAGCTCACCAGTCCTCTCTGGGGCCAACGTCCTGACTTTC
CDR3: CASSPVLSGANVLTF

size: NA
J: TRBJ1-4
V: TRBV5-1
D: TRBD1
DNA: TGCGCCAGCAGCCCGGGGACAGGGAATGAAAAACTGTTTTTT
CDR3: CASSPGTGNEKLFF

size: NA
J: TRBJ2-4
V: TRBV5-4
D: NA
DNA: TGTGCCAGCAGCTTGGCCGCGGGGCGGGGCGAGCCCAAAAACATTCAGTACTTC
CDR3: CASSLAAGRGEPKNIQYF

size: NA
J: TRBJ1-1
V: TRBV25-1
D: TRBD1
DNA: TGTGCCAGCATCTCTAGGACAGGGGTTACCACTGAAGCTTTCTTT
CDR3: CASISRTGVTTEAFF

size: NA
J: TRBJ1-4
V: TRBV5-1
D: NA
DNA: TGCGCCAGCAGCTACGGGACTTTCGAGGAAAAACTGTTTTTT
CDR3: CASSYGTFEEKLFF